This TCR beta chain came from a study of blood T cell repertoires in COVID-19. Study as a whole: Sources were T cells, B-cell-depleted T cells, or PBMCs; the material itself was cDNA or gDNA.

With V trimmed by 0 bases and J by 3 bases, 5 bases remained unmatched. This CDR3 is 16 amino acids long. Germline V lookup: CDR1 SGHRS, CDR2 YFSETQ. The protocol was immunoSEQ multiplex PCR, while the TCRdb copy is restricted to in-frame clones and leaves out a portion. The data contain roughly 230,000 clones, around 80% of them singletons. The source is a woman over 75 with COVID-19, enrolled during active disease. The sequencing input was peripheral blood. The chain carries TRBV5-1 and TRBJ2-3; 9 nucleotides align to TRBD2. The CDR3 DNA follows: TGCGCCAGCAGCTTGGGAGTAGCGGGGGTAACAGATACGCAGTATTTT. This translates into CASSLGVAGVTDTQYF.